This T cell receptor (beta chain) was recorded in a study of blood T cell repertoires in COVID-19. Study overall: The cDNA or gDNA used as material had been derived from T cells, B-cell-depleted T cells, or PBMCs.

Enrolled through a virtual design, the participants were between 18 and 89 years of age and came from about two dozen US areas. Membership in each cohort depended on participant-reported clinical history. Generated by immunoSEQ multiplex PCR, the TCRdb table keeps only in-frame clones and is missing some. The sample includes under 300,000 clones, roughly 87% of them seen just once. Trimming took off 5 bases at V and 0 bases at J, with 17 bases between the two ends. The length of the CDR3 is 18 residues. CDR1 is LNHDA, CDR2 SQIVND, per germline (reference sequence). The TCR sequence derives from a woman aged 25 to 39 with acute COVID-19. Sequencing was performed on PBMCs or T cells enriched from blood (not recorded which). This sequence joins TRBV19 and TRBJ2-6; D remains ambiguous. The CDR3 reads CASSQVARFASGANVLTF. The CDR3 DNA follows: TGTGCCAGTAGTCAGGTGGCCAGGTTCGCCTCTGGGGCCAACGTCCTGACTTTC. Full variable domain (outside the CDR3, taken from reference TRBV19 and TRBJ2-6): DGGITQSPKYLFRKEGQNVTLSCEQNLNHDAMYWYRQDPGQGLRLIYYSQIVNDFQKGDIAEGYSVSREKKESFPLTVTSAQKNPTAFYLCASSQVARFASGANVLTFGAGSRLTVL.